This T cell receptor (beta chain) was sequenced during a study of T cells in Graves' hyperthyroidism and ophthalmopathy. At least ten counts were recorded for this clonotype. It was around 11 ml of fresh peripheral blood that supplied the PBMCs. RNA transcripts provided the source from which TCR beta CDR3 regions were amplified. First-round RT-PCR with HTBI primers amplified the TCR CDR3 region. Each CDR3 protein gets one entry after TCRdb re-called the multiplex PCR reads with MiXCR. In the table there are 380,000 or so distinct CDR3 sequences, around an eighth of which are singletons. CDR1 is SNHLY and CDR2 is FYNNEI in the germline V gene. V was pared by 6 bases and J by 7 bases, with 7 bases of the junction left unmatched. This CDR3 region has 14 residues.

The chain links TRBV2 to TRBJ1-2, with 11 bases lining up with TRBD1. The clonotype comes from a man aged 25 to 45 with Graves' hyperthyroidism that later progressed to Graves' ophthalmopathy. Sequencing was done on a sample of blood. CDR3 DNA: TGTGCCAGCAGCATGAGGACAGGGGGCCGTGGCTACACCTTC. The encoded protein is CASSMRTGGRGYTF.